The 18 T cell receptor beta chains below were found in one sample sequenced in a study of graft-versus-host responses after intestinal transplantation. Sequenced by immunoSEQ multiplex PCR; TCRdb stores in-frame clones only, minus some. The profile covers around 84,000 clones, with less than 90% appearing a single time and 17% taken by the ten largest. These receptors' targets are unknown. The sequencing here drew on unstimulated CD8+ T cells sorted from spleen or lymph node cells, taken before intestinal transplant. These receptors originate from a human donor who received an intestinal transplant.

V usage is TRBV7-3 and J usage is TRBJ2-1; 9 bases agree with TRBD2. With 1 base clipped from V and 9 bases from J, the junction kept 7 bases outside the gene matches. The CDR3 runs to 15 residues. The V gene's germline CDR1 is SGHTA and CDR2 FQGTGA. CDR3 DNA sequence: TGTGCCAGCAGCTTAATGGTAGCGGGAGAGGTTGAGCAGTTCTTC. Amino acid sequence: CASSLMVAGEVEQFF. Looking up the rest from reference TRBV7-3 and TRBJ2-1 gives the full variable domain: GAGVSQTPSNKVTEKGKYVELRCDPISGHTALYWYRQSLGQGPEFLIYFQGTGAADDSGLPNDRFFAVRPEGSVSTLKIQRTERGDSAVYLCASSLMVAGEVEQFFGPGTRLTVL.

The chain recombines TRBV7-9 with TRBJ2-7, with 9 bases lining up with TRBD1. CDR1 and CDR2 (germline): SEHNR, FQNEAQ (reference sequence). The CDR3 is 15 amino acids. Unmatched junction bases numbered 4, after V lost 1 base and J lost 3 bases. Here the CDR3 reads CASSLETGGGYEQYF. The CDR3 DNA reads as TGTGCCAGCAGCTTAGAGACAGGGGGGGGCTACGAGCAGTACTTC.

The chain carries TRBV6-6 and TRBJ1-3; D uncertain. The CDR3 length is 10 residues. Germline V gene sequence: CDR1 MNHNY, CDR2 SVGAGI (reference sequence). The V end lost 6 bases, the J end lost 4 bases, and 1 base lay between the germline ends. In nucleotides, the CDR3 is TGTGCCAGCAGAGGAAACACCATATATTTT. This translates into CASRGNTIYF.

This chain uses TRBV6-5 with TRBJ1-2, with TRBD1 identical over 12 bases. Germline-derived CDR1 and CDR2 are MNHEY and SVGAGI. The CDR3 has 14 amino acids. Unmatched junction bases numbered 2, after V lost 4 bases and J lost 5 bases. This CDR3 is CASSWGQGAYGYTF. CDR3 bases: TGTGCCAGCAGTTGGGGACAGGGGGCGTATGGCTACACCTTC.

The rearrangement joins TRBV6-5 to TRBJ2-7, with D tentatively TRBD1 (7 bases). V lost 7 bases and J 5 bases, leaving 15 bases between the germline ends. Per germline, CDR1 MNHEY and CDR2 SVGAGI. The CDR3 extends over 13 amino acids. This CDR3 reads CASTTGGGDEQYF. The CDR3 nucleotides read TGTGCCAGCACCACAGGAGGGGGCGACGAGCAGTACTTC.

The chain uses TRBV2 and TRBJ2-1, with TRBD1 matching over 9 bases. V was pared by 7 bases and J by 4 bases, with 5 bases of the junction left unmatched. This CDR3 comprises 14 residues. The germline CDR1 and CDR2 sequences are SNHLY and FYNNEI. CDR3 amino acids: CASNPGTGYNEQFF. The CDR3 region has the DNA TGTGCCAGCAACCCCGGGACAGGGTACAATGAGCAGTTCTTC.

The rearrangement joins TRBV7-2 to TRBJ2-7; D gene ambiguous. The CDR3 has 14 residues. V was trimmed by 0 bases and J by 3 bases, leaving 9 bases between them. CDR1 and CDR2 (germline): SGHTA, FQGNSA. For the CDR3, the DNA is TGTGCCAGCAGCTTAGCGGGGAATAACTACGAGCAGTACTTC. Its protein is CASSLAGNNYEQYF.

This chain connects TRBV7-9 to TRBJ2-5; D gene unclear. Deletions cut 4 bases from V and 5 bases from J, with 11 bases between. The CDR3 is made up of 13 amino acids. CDR1 SEHNR and CDR2 FQNEAQ come from the germline V gene (reference sequence). The CDR3 region has the DNA TGTGCCAGCAGCTCCCCTCTAGGGGAGACCCAGTACTTC. It yields the protein CASSSPLGETQYF.

This rearrangement joins TRBV7-9 to TRBJ1-5; the D is unclear. CDR1 and CDR2 from the germline V gene are SEHNR and FQNEAQ (reference sequence). Deletions cut 3 bases from V and 5 bases from J, with 8 bases between. The CDR3 is 13 residues long. This CDR3 reads CASSFEGDQPQHF. CDR3 coding DNA: TGTGCCAGCAGCTTTGAGGGAGATCAGCCCCAGCATTTT.

This clone was detected only a few times. The rearrangement joins TRBV5-1 to TRBJ2-7, with D perhaps matching TRBD2 (6 bases). Germline CDR1 SGHRS, CDR2 YFSETQ. Trimming stripped 5 bases from V and 3 bases from J, with 12 bases between. CDR3 length equals 13 residues. The CDR3 DNA sequence: TGCGCCAGCAGGTGGGACTCCGACTACGAGCAGTACTTC. Its protein product is CASRWDSDYEQYF.

The genes are TRBV27 and TRBJ2-5; D is perhaps TRBD1 (6 bases). Germline V gives CDR1 MNHEY, CDR2 SMNVEV (reference sequence). Trimming removed 2 bases at V and 2 bases at J, with 15 bases between. This CDR3 has 16 amino acids. The CDR3 reads CASSLRPRTAQETQYF. CDR3 bases: TGTGCCAGCAGTTTACGGCCCCGGACAGCACAAGAGACCCAGTACTTC.

The rearrangement uses TRBV5-4 and TRBJ1-1, with 8 bases identical to TRBD1. There are 14 residues in the CDR3. The germline gives CDR1 SGHNT, CDR2 YYREEE (reference sequence). V shed 2 bases and J 4 bases; nucleotides not matched to a gene: 4. CDR3 in DNA: TGTGCCAGCAGCTTTCGACAGGGGAGCACTGAAGCTTTCTTT. Protein: CASSFRQGSTEAFF.

This clone appeared a single time. This chain connects TRBV28 to TRBJ1-1; no reliable D call. Trimming took 6 bases from V and 4 from J, leaving 18 bases between them. The germline V gene encodes CDR1 MDHEN and CDR2 SYDVKM. The CDR3 loop spans 15 amino acids. The CDR3 protein is CASSPFLSRSTEAFF. Written as DNA, the CDR3 is TGTGCCAGCAGCCCATTTCTGTCCCGGTCCACTGAAGCTTTCTTT.

The V call is TRBV4-1, the J call TRBJ2-7; D unclear. The germline V and J ends were trimmed by 5 bases and 3 bases, with 14 bases remaining between them. The germline gives CDR1 MGHRA, CDR2 YSYEKL. The CDR3 contains 14 residues. The CDR3 sequence: CASSEGVSSYEQYF. The CDR3 DNA reads as TGCGCCAGCAGCGAAGGTGTTAGTAGCTACGAGCAGTACTTC.

This clone was observed a handful of times. The chain couples TRBV9 to TRBJ2-5; TRBD2 matches at 8 bases. J gave up 5 bases and V 3 bases, and 3 bases lay outside the gene matches. Germline CDR1 and CDR2: SGDLS and YYNGEE. This CDR3 contains 13 residues. The chain's CDR3 is CASSDGGVETQYF. DNA of the CDR3: TGTGCCAGCAGCGACGGGGGGGTGGAGACCCAGTACTTC.

In regard to this clone: Other DNA sequences of this sample code for an identical CDR3. The chain couples TRBV7-3 to TRBJ2-2; weak D call: TRBD2 (5 bases). CDR3 size: 15 residues. The V and J ends lost 5 bases and 1 base respectively, with 11 bases between them. Per the germline V gene, CDR1 is SGHTA and CDR2 is FQGTGA. Written as DNA, the CDR3 is TGTGCCAGCAGCCCCCAGGACTGGAACACCGGGGAGCTGTTTTTT. It translates to CASSPQDWNTGELFF.

This clone was recorded a few times. V and J are TRBV6-5 and TRBJ2-5, with 8 bases fitting TRBD1. Unmatched junction bases numbered 0, after V lost 2 bases and J lost 1 base. CDR3 length equals 14 residues. Germline assignment: CDR1 MNHEY and CDR2 SVGAGI. The CDR3 reads CASSYGTGQETQYF. CDR3 bases: TGTGCCAGCAGTTACGGGACAGGCCAAGAGACCCAGTACTTC.

The rearrangement links TRBV28 to TRBJ2-7; perhaps D is TRBD1 or TRBD2 (5 bases each). Trimming cost V 2 bases and J 4 bases, with 9 bases left between them. Per germline, CDR1 MDHEN and CDR2 SYDVKM. CDR3 length: 13 amino acids. The CDR3: CASSLGDQYEQYF. As DNA, the CDR3 is TGTGCCAGCAGTTTAGGGGACCAATACGAGCAGTACTTC.